This T cell receptor beta chain was sequenced in a study of T-cell reconstitution after alpha-beta-depleted transplantation in children. CDR1 and CDR2 from the germline V gene are MDHEN and SYDVKM. The V and J ends lost 6 bases and 0 bases respectively, with 9 bases between them. The CDR3 runs 14 residues. TCRbeta library construction was performed incorporating unique molecular identifiers. TCRdb reanalysed the PCR reads using MiXCR and keeps one entry per CDR3 protein. The sample gives around 400,000 distinct CDR3 sequences, 20% of which show up once; around 4% is in the top ten. Sequenced material: PBMCs from the stem cell graft donor, taken from the stem cell graft. This sequence joins TRBV28 and TRBJ1-3; tentative D call: TRBD1 (5 bases). This TCR came from a human donor who donated a stem cell graft to a child with acute myeloid leukemia. In DNA, the CDR3 is TGTGCCAGCAGGCGGGGGGGCTCTGGAAACACCATATATTTT. This encodes CASRRGGSGNTIYF.